What follows are 2 T cell receptor beta chains derived from one specimen sequenced in a study of blood T cells in healthy people across ages. Through a sample-barcoded 5' primer and a J-beta primer mix, a second PCR was run for about 6 to 12 cycles. TCRdb analysed the 5' RACE reads with MiXCR anew, one entry per CDR3 protein. The repertoire holds hundreds of thousands of distinct CDR3 sequences, with 45% to 50% as singletons. Sequenced material: blood. The receptors were gathered from a woman aged 55-70 years in good health.

This clonotype was seen ten or more times. J is TRBJ1-2 and V is TRBV30; the D gene is possibly TRBD1 (5 bases). The CDR3 totals 13 residues. V lost 1 base to trimming and J lost 4 bases, with 10 bases between them. The germline V gene has CDR1 GTSNPN and CDR2 SVGIG (reference sequence). The CDR3 spells CAWSATGFYGYTF. The CDR3 nucleotides are TGTGCCTGGAGTGCTACAGGTTTCTATGGCTACACCTTC.

This clonotype was found a few times. The J gene is TRBJ2-1, the V gene TRBV7-9, with D possibly matching TRBD1 (6 bases). From germline, CDR1 is SEHNR and CDR2 FQNEAQ (reference sequence). The CDR3 consists of 15 residues. V lost 7 bases and J 0 bases, leaving 13 bases between the germline ends. CDR3 coding DNA: TGTGCCAGCACCCCGGACAGACTCTCCTACAATGAGCAGTTCTTC. Protein: CASTPDRLSYNEQFF.